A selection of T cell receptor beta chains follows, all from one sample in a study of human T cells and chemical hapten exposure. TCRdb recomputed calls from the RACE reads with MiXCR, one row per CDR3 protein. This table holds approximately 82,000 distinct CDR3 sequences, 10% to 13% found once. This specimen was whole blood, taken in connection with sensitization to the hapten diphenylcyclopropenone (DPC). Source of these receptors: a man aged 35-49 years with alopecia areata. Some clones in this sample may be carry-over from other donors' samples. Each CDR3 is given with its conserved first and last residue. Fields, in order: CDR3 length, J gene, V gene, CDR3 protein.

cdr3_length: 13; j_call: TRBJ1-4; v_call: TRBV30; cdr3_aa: CAWSGTVNEKLFF
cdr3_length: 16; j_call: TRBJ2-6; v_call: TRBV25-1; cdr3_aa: CASTTGSPSGANVLTF
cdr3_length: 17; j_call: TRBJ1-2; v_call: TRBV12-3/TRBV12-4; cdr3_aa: CASTLTAGAQRSGGYTF
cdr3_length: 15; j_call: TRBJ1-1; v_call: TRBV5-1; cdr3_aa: CASSLEQVEDTEAFF
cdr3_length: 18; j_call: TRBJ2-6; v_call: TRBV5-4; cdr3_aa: CASSFGLAGPGGANVLTF
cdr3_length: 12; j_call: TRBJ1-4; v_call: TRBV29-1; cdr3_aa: CSGEGANEKLFF
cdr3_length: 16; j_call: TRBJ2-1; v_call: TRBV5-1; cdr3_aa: CASSSGTSGSYNEQFF
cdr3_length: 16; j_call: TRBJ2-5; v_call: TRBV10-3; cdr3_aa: CAISEGLAVLQETQYF
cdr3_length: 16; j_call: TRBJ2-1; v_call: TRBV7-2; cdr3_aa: CASSFLSSGRASEQFF
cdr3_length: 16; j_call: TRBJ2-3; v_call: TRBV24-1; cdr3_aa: CATSGGPGRPTDTQYF
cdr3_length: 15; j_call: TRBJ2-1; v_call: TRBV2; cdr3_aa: CASSAYWTAYNEQFF
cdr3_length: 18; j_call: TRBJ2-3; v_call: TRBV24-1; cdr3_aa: CATSDRPIQGAPTDTQYF
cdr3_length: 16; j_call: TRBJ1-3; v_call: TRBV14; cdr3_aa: CASSPRTGGSGNTIYF